This TCR beta chain derives from a study of blood T cell repertoires in COVID-19. Across the whole study: T cells, B-cell-depleted T cells, or PBMCs provided the cDNA or gDNA that served as material.

Authors' analysis steps: Estimation of nucleated cell counts was performed using reference gene primer amplification. Sequencing used immunoSEQ multiplex PCR; TCRdb keeps in-frame clones, though not all of them. The DNA was the basis for D and trimming; V, J and clone size are from that table. The sample contains hundreds of thousands of clones, about 86% of which appear only once. All enrollees were about 18 to 100 years old and from about two dozen US areas. Participants' reported clinical history set cohort assignment. Sample: PBMCs or T cells enriched from blood (not recorded which). This TCR was recovered from a middle-aged woman with acute COVID-19.

CDR3 sequence: CASSYSGPSNTEAFF. The CDR3 DNA reads as TGTGCCAGCAGTTACTCGGGGCCTTCGAACACTGAAGCTTTCTTT. The gene calls are TRBV6-5 and TRBJ1-1, with D maybe TRBD1 (5 bases). This CDR3 contains 15 residues. CDR1 MNHEY and CDR2 SVGAGI come from the germline V gene. The V end lost 0 bases, the J end lost 1 base, and 9 bases lay between the germline ends.